The 18 T cell receptor beta chains below all came from one sample that was sequenced in a study of T cell responses to AZD1222 COVID-19 vaccine. TCRdb's table, derived via immunoSEQ multiplex PCR, lists solely in-frame clones and lacks some. The data contain around 94,000 clones, roughly 85% of them singletons. The sample was peripheral blood, taken 28 days after the second AZD1222 dose. The source is an adult who received the AZD1222 COVID-19 vaccine.

The chain joins TRBV24-1 to TRBJ2-2, with 12 bases identical to TRBD1. Germline CDR1 KGHDR, CDR2 SFDVKD. J was trimmed by 6 bases and V by 2 bases; bases with no gene match: 6. The CDR3 is made up of 17 amino acids. In DNA, the CDR3 is TGTGCCACCAGTGATTGGGGGACAGGGGGCTTAGCCGGGGAGCTGTTTTTT. Translation gives CATSDWGTGGLAGELFF.

This clone was detected a few times. The rearrangement joins TRBV19 to TRBJ1-1; D perhaps matches TRBD1 (6 bases). V was trimmed by 4 bases and J by 1 base, leaving 13 bases between them. The CDR3 totals 15 residues. CDR1 LNHDA and CDR2 SQIVND come from the germline V gene (reference sequence). The CDR3 protein is CASSRAGGPNTEAFF. The CDR3 DNA reads as TGTGCCAGTAGTAGGGCGGGGGGGCCGAACACTGAAGCTTTCTTT.

The DNA for the CDR3 is TGTGCCAGCAGGTACACAGGGATTTCCTACGAGCAGTACTTC. It yields the protein CASRYTGISYEQYF. The chain is built from TRBV7-8 and TRBJ2-7; weak D call: TRBD1 (6 bases). This CDR3 region has 14 residues. Germline values: CDR1 SGHVS, CDR2 FQNEAQ. The V gene lost 6 bases and the J gene lost 1 base, with 13 bases spanning the gap.

Here the CDR3 DNA reads TGTGCCAGCAGCTTAGCGGCGGAGTTAAGCCACGAGCAGTACTTC. Translation gives CASSLAAELSHEQYF. V usage is TRBV7-2 and J usage is TRBJ2-7; no definite D call. The CDR3 contains 15 residues. Germline V gives CDR1 SGHTA, CDR2 FQGNSA. Trimming took 0 bases from V and 5 from J, leaving 14 bases between them.

This clone was counted a few times. The rearrangement links TRBV5-1 to TRBJ2-7; 7 nucleotides agree with TRBD1. CDR1 SGHRS and CDR2 YFSETQ come from the germline V gene. V was pared by 0 bases and J by 7 bases, with 13 bases of the junction left unmatched. This CDR3 has 16 amino acids. The CDR3 reads CASSLEPPYTGEEQYF. The CDR3 coding sequence is TGCGCCAGCAGCTTGGAGCCGCCTTACACAGGGGAAGAGCAGTACTTC.

The V and J genes are TRBV20-1 and TRBJ2-2; the D is unclear. Germline V gives CDR1 DFQATT, CDR2 SNEGSKA (reference sequence). The CDR3 is 13 amino acids. V dropped 3 bases and J dropped 5 bases, with 10 bases sitting between them. CDR3 residues: CSASDLVTGELFF. CDR3 in DNA: TGCAGTGCTAGTGATCTGGTTACCGGGGAGCTGTTTTTT.

V and J are TRBV11-2 and TRBJ2-7, with D unresolved. The V end was cut by 4 bases, the J end by 2 bases, with 3 bases between. The germline V gene encodes CDR1 SGHAT and CDR2 FQNNGV. The CDR3 consists of 11 residues. The CDR3 loop reads CASSSPYEQYF. In nucleotides, the CDR3 is TGTGCCAGCAGCTCCCCCTACGAGCAGTACTTC.

The gene calls are TRBV2 and TRBJ1-6; D call uncertain. Germline-derived CDR1 and CDR2 are SNHLY and FYNNEI. V lost 4 bases to trimming and J lost 3 bases, with 13 bases between them. The CDR3 contains 16 residues. Written as DNA, the CDR3 is TGTGCCAGCAGTGGCGGCAGACTAGACTATAATTCACCCCTCCACTTT. It is translated as CASSGGRLDYNSPLHF.

The chain links TRBV7-9 to TRBJ1-1; possible D gene TRBD1, 6 bases. Germline-derived CDR1 and CDR2 are SEHNR and FQNEAQ (reference sequence). The CDR3 is made up of 13 amino acids. Trimming took 3 bases from V and 10 from J, leaving 15 bases between them. CDR3 sequence (DNA): TGTGCCAGCAGCTTCAATCAGGGGAGTTCAGCTTTCTTT. This encodes CASSFNQGSSAFF.

The rearrangement joins TRBV24-1 to TRBJ1-5; TRBD1 matches at 7 bases. Germline CDR1 and CDR2: KGHDR and SFDVKD. With 5 bases clipped from V and 11 bases from J, the junction kept 14 bases outside the gene matches. This CDR3 spans 15 amino acids. CDR3 in amino acids: CATSVGGRGTGAQHF. DNA of the CDR3: TGTGCCACCAGTGTGGGGGGCCGGGGAACAGGGGCCCAGCATTTT.

The V call is TRBV28, the J call TRBJ2-2; D perhaps matches TRBD2 (5 bases). This CDR3 contains 14 residues. V lost 2 bases and J lost 4, with 8 bases in between. Germline-derived CDR1 and CDR2 are MDHEN and SYDVKM. The CDR3 sequence: CASSLAEVTGELFF. The CDR3 DNA reads TGTGCCAGCAGTTTAGCGGAGGTCACCGGGGAGCTGTTTTTT.

The chain combines TRBV5-6 with TRBJ2-2; D call uncertain. This CDR3 region has 13 residues. CDR1 and CDR2 from the germline V gene are SGHDT and YYEEEE. V shed 2 bases and J shed 7 bases, with 9 bases lying between them. The chain's CDR3 is CASSLPPHGELFF. CDR3 in DNA: TGTGCCAGCAGCTTACCACCACACGGGGAGCTGTTTTTT.

This chain connects TRBV6-5 to TRBJ1-3, with no clear D. CDR1 is MNHEY and CDR2 is SVGAGI in the germline V gene. The CDR3 consists of 12 residues. Trimming removed 6 bases at V and 1 base at J, with 4 bases between. For the CDR3, the DNA is TGTGCCAGCAGAACATCTGGAAACACCATATATTTT. Amino acid sequence: CASRTSGNTIYF.

The chain links TRBV19 to TRBJ1-1; D gene ambiguous. V lost 4 bases, J lost 0 bases, and 12 bases lay in between. In germline, CDR1 is LNHDA, CDR2 SQIVND (reference sequence). CDR3 length: 15 residues. CDR3 in amino acids: CASSKLTALNTEAFF. As DNA, the CDR3 is TGTGCCAGTAGTAAGCTCACAGCGTTGAACACTGAAGCTTTCTTT.

The J gene is TRBJ1-2, the V gene TRBV2; no reliable D call. V was shortened by 3 bases and J by 6 bases, with 11 bases between the two germline ends. This CDR3 has 13 amino acids. The germline V gene encodes CDR1 SNHLY and CDR2 FYNNEI. As DNA, the CDR3 is TGTGCCAGCAGTGATACAGCGGCGGATGGCTACACCTTC. It specifies CASSDTAADGYTF.

V and J are TRBV19 and TRBJ1-2; 10 bases line up with TRBD1. Germline CDR1 is LNHDA and CDR2 is SQIVND (reference sequence). Trimming removed 5 bases from V and 4 bases from J; junction bases left unmatched: 4. This CDR3 contains 14 residues. CDR3 sequence: CASSGDRGLYGYTF. CDR3 nucleotide sequence: TGTGCCAGTAGTGGGGACAGGGGCCTCTATGGCTACACCTTC. The full variable domain, rest sourced from reference TRBV19 and TRBJ1-2, is DGGITQSPKYLFRKEGQNVTLSCEQNLNHDAMYWYRQDPGQGLRLIYYSQIVNDFQKGDIAEGYSVSREKKESFPLTVTSAQKNPTAFYLCASSGDRGLYGYTFGSGTRLTVV.

V gene TRBV9 combines with J gene TRBJ1-1; D is uncertain. Looked up from germline, CDR1 is SGDLS and CDR2 is YYNGEE. V was clipped by 2 bases and J by 8 bases, with 16 bases between them. CDR3 size: 14 residues. CDR3 region: CASSVTLELAEAFF. The CDR3 DNA follows: TGTGCCAGCAGCGTTACGTTGGAACTCGCCGAAGCTTTCTTT. Using reference TRBV9 and TRBJ1-1 for the parts outside the CDR3, the full variable domain is DSGVTQTPKHLITATGQRVTLRCSPRSGDLSVYWYQQSLDQGLQFLIQYYNGEERAKGNILERFSAQQFPDLHSELNLSSLELGDSALYFCASSVTLELAEAFFGQGTRLTVV.

This rearrangement joins TRBV5-1 to TRBJ2-7, with D perhaps matching TRBD1 or TRBD2 (5 bases each). This CDR3 spans 14 amino acids. The germline gives CDR1 SGHRS, CDR2 YFSETQ. With 4 bases removed from V and 1 base from J, the gap between germline ends came to 12 bases. The DNA for the CDR3 is TGCGCCAGCAGCCCGGGACCGAGATCCTACGAGCAGTACTTC. Its translation: CASSPGPRSYEQYF.